What follows is one T cell receptor (beta chain) and its context. The antigen remains undetermined. The data stem from a study of shared clonotypes between healthy human individuals. Terminally differentiated effector memory CD45RA+ cells were excluded by CCR7 positive selection of CD45RO-negative cells. The study drew its donors from healthy HIV-negative adults without recent acute infections or vaccinations. For every subset, genomic DNA was evenly distributed across several immunoSEQ plates. An approximately 200 ng quantity of DNA, 29,000 or so T cell genomes, went into the sorted-subset replicate PCRs. Assay: immunoSEQ multiplex PCR; the TCRdb copy retains only in-frame clones and omits some. The sample has 550,000 to 750,000 clones, roughly nine tenths seen once. The study's findings and limits: Clonotype sharing among donors, it was expected, would be affected by sequencing depth.

V lost 0 bases and J 0 bases, leaving 13 bases between the germline ends. Per germline, CDR1 SGDLS and CDR2 YYNGEE. This CDR3 contains 17 residues. This clonotype was obtained from a young man in good health. Sequences were obtained from naive CD8+ T cells sorted from blood. The gene calls are TRBV9 and TRBJ1-5, with D possibly TRBD1 on 5 matching bases. The CDR3 here is CASSVDGGLYSNQPQHF. The CDR3 DNA is TGTGCCAGCAGCGTAGATGGGGGACTTTATAGCAATCAGCCCCAGCATTTT.